The rows below give T cell receptor beta chains drawn from one sample of a study of identical twins. TCRdb analysed the 5' RACE reads with MiXCR anew, one entry per CDR3 protein. Of 650,000 to 750,000 distinct CDR3 sequences listed, 21% are singletons. The data were also submitted as part of a second study, on T cells expressing NK-cell markers.

Sample: PBMCs. These receptors were taken from a woman younger than 30 in good health. Each CDR3 is given with its conserved first and last residue. D genes are given only for firm matches. The size entry is marked missing in some rows and otherwise reads once, few, many or a size class.

CDR3nt	CDR3aa	d_gene	abundance	v_gene	j_gene
TGTGCCAGCAGTTTACGGGGTGTCCCCTACGAGCAGTACTTC	CASSLRGVPYEQYF	.	.	TRBV27	TRBJ2-7
TGCGCCAGCAGCGGGACTAGCGGGGGGCTTGGTACGCAGTATTTT	CASSGTSGGLGTQYF	TRBD2	.	TRBV10-1	TRBJ2-3
TGCAGTGCTAGCGGGAGGGAGGGTGGTGAGTTCTTC	CSASGREGGEFF	TRBD2	.	TRBV20-1	TRBJ2-1
TGTGCCAGCAGGCCGGGACAGACCTACGAGCAGTACTTC	CASRPGQTYEQYF	TRBD1	.	TRBV28	TRBJ2-7
TGTGCCAGCAGCTTTCGACTAGCGGGAGGGCCGATCAATGAGCAGTTCTTC	CASSFRLAGGPINEQFF	TRBD2	few	TRBV3-1	TRBJ2-1
TGTGCCAGCAGTCCTGGACTAGCGGCAGACGAGCAGTACTTC	CASSPGLAADEQYF	TRBD2	.	TRBV6-1	TRBJ2-7
TGTGCCACCAGCGGAGGAGGAAATGAGCAGTTCTTC	CATSGGGNEQFF	.	.	TRBV15	TRBJ2-1
TGTGCCAGCAGCTCACGGGGATTTGCAACTAATGAAAAACTGTTTTTT	CASSSRGFATNEKLFF	.	.	TRBV7-9	TRBJ1-4
TGTGCCAGCCTAGTTGCTGGGGAGCTGTTTTTT	CASLVAGELFF	.	.	TRBV2	TRBJ2-2
TGTGCCAGCAGCCAAGATCAGCGGGCCGGGGAGCTGTTTTTT	CASSQDQRAGELFF	.	.	TRBV4-2	TRBJ2-2
TGTGCCAGCAGCCCCCACCGAGATACGCAGTATTTT	CASSPHRDTQYF	.	few	TRBV14	TRBJ2-3
TGTGCCAGCAGTTACTCGACGGGTTTTTCCTATGGCTACACCTTC	CASSYSTGFSYGYTF	.	.	TRBV6-5	TRBJ1-2
TGTGCCAGCGGGTATAACTCGGACGTCTATAATTCACCCCTCCACTTT	CASGYNSDVYNSPLHF	.	.	TRBV2	TRBJ1-6
TGTGCCAGCATTCCAAGTCCTCGGTCCTACAATGAGCAGTTCTTC	CASIPSPRSYNEQFF	.	few	TRBV12-3/TRBV12-4	TRBJ2-1
TGTGCCAGCAGGGGGGGTCTCCCTGGCGGGACCCAGTACTTC	CASRGGLPGGTQYF	.	.	TRBV6-1	TRBJ2-5
TGTGCCAGCACCCGCCGACAGATCGGCTCCTACAATGAGCAGTTCTTC	CASTRRQIGSYNEQFF	.	few	TRBV12-3/TRBV12-4	TRBJ2-1
TGCAGTGCTAGCGTAGACGTGAACACTGAAGCTTTCTTT	CSASVDVNTEAFF	.	.	TRBV20-1	TRBJ1-1
TGTGCCAGCCAGAGGGGCCCCTCTGGGGCCAACGTCCTGACTTTC	CASQRGPSGANVLTF	.	many	TRBV5-6	TRBJ2-6
TGTGCCAGCAGGCGTGGGACAGCTGAAGCTTTCTTT	CASRRGTAEAFF	TRBD1	many	TRBV11-2	TRBJ1-1
TGCAGCGTTGGTGGTGGTCTTGGGACTGAAGCTTTCTTT	CSVGGGLGTEAFF	.	few	TRBV29-1	TRBJ1-1
TGCAGTGCTAGAGGGTGGGTCGGAAATGAAAAACTGTTTTTT	CSARGWVGNEKLFF	.	.	TRBV20-1	TRBJ1-4
TGCAGTGCTACTCGCCCACTAGCGGCCAATGAGCAGTTCTTC	CSATRPLAANEQFF	TRBD2	once	TRBV20-1	TRBJ2-1
TGTGCCATCAGTGAGTCGAAGCCGGACACCTCCTACAATGAGCAGTTCTTC	CAISESKPDTSYNEQFF	.	few	TRBV10-3	TRBJ2-1
TGCGCCAGCAGCTTGCTCGGGACGGAGACCGGGGAGCTGTTTTTT	CASSLLGTETGELFF	.	.	TRBV5-1	TRBJ2-2
TGTGCCAGCAGCTTGGGGACGGCCCGGTCGACCCAGTACTTC	CASSLGTARSTQYF	.	.	TRBV5-6	TRBJ2-5
TGTGCCAGCAGCTTCGGTCGGGACAGGGGGCGGAATGAGCAGTTCTTC	CASSFGRDRGRNEQFF	TRBD1	few	TRBV7-8	TRBJ2-1
TGCGCCAGCAGTGAGTCTCGGGAAGCCGGGGAGCTGTTTTTT	CASSESREAGELFF	.	many	TRBV10-2	TRBJ2-2
TGCGCCAGCAGCCACCCCGGGACGATGAAAGAGACCCAGTACTTC	CASSHPGTMKETQYF	.	.	TRBV4-3	TRBJ2-5
TGTGCCAGCATCCCCCGCGCATGGGGCTTTGGACCAGATACGCAGTATTTT	CASIPRAWGFGPDTQYF	.	few	TRBV5-6	TRBJ2-3
TGCAGCGTTGAAGGAGGTCTAGCATCAGATACGCAGTATTTT	CSVEGGLASDTQYF	.	.	TRBV29-1	TRBJ2-3
TGTGCCAGCAGTTCCCCGGGACAGGGCCTCAATGAGCAGTTCTTC	CASSSPGQGLNEQFF	TRBD1	.	TRBV6-5	TRBJ2-1
TGTGCCAGCAGTGAACTGACAGGGGAATATGGCTACACCTTC	CASSELTGEYGYTF	TRBD1	.	TRBV9	TRBJ1-2